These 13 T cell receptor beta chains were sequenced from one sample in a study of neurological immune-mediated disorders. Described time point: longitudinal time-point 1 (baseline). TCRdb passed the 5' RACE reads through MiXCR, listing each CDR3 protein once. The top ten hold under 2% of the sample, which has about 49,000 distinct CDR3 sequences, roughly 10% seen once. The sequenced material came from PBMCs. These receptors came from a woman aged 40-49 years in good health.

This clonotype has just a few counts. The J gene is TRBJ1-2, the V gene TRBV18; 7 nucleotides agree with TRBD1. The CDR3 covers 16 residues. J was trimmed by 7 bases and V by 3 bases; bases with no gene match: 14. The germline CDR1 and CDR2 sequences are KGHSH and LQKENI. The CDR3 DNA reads TGTGCCAGCTCACCCCGGCCGACAGGGATAGAGTCTGGCTACACCTTC. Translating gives CASSPRPTGIESGYTF.

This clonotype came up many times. The CDR3 is CASSRVLTENTEAFF. Written as DNA, the CDR3 is TGTGCCAGCAGCCGCGTCCTCACCGAGAACACTGAAGCTTTCTTT. The chain employs TRBV5-6 and TRBJ1-1; D call uncertain. CDR3 length: 15 amino acids. Looked up from germline, CDR1 is SGHDT and CDR2 is YYEEEE. Trimming took 4 bases from V and 1 from J, leaving 14 bases between them. The entire variable domain, with the rest obtained from reference TRBV5-6 and TRBJ1-1, is as follows: DAGVTQSPTHLIKTRGQQVTLRCSPKSGHDTVSWYQQALGQGPQFIFQYYEEEERQRGNFPDRFSGHQFPNYSSELNVNALLLGDSALYLCASSRVLTENTEAFFGQGTRLTVV.

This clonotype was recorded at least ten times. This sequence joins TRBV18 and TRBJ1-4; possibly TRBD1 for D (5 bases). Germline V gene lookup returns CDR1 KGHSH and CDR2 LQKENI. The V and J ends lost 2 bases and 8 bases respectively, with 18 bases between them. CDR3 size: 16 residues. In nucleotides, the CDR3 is TGTGCCAGCTCACCAGAGGGACCCCGGGCGGGCGAAAAACTGTTTTTT. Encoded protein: CASSPEGPRAGEKLFF. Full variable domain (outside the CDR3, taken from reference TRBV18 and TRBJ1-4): NAGVMQNPRHLVRRRGQEARLRCSPMKGHSHVYWYRQLPEEGLKFMVYLQKENIIDESGMPKERFSAEFPKEGPSILRIQQVVRGDSAAYFCASSPEGPRAGEKLFFGSGTQLSVL.

For the CDR3, the DNA is TGTGCCAGCAGCCTAGCAGATACGCAGTATTTT. Its protein is CASSLADTQYF. The chain employs TRBV14 and TRBJ2-3; D not resolved. CDR3 size: 11 residues. Germline V gives CDR1 SGHDN, CDR2 FVKESK. V was pared by 4 bases and J by 4 bases, with 3 bases between. The full variable domain, with the rest looked up from reference TRBV14 and TRBJ2-3, is EAGVTQFPSHSVIEKGQTVTLRCDPISGHDNLYWYRRVMGKEIKFLLHFVKESKQDESGMPNNRFLAERTGGTYSTLKVQPAELEDSGVYFCASSLADTQYFGPGTRLTVL.

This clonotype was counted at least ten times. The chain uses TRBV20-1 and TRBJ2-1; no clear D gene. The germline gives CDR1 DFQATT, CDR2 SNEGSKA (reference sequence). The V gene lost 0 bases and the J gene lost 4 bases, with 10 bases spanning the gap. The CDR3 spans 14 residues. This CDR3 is CSAREGLTYNEQFF. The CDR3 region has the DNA TGCAGTGCTAGAGAGGGTCTGACGTACAATGAGCAGTTCTTC.

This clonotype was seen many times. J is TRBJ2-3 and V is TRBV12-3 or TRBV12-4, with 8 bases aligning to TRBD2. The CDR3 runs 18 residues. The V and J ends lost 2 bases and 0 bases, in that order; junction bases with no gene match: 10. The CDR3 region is CASSLSLLAASSTDTQYF. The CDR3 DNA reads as TGTGCCAGCAGTTTATCCCTACTAGCGGCCTCTAGCACAGATACGCAGTATTTT.

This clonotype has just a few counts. The CDR3 DNA follows: TGTGCCAGCACCGACAGTCCGAACACTGAAGCTTTCTTT. This gives the protein CASTDSPNTEAFF. V is TRBV6-2 or TRBV6-3 and J is TRBJ1-1, with a possible D match to TRBD1 (5 bases). Per the germline V gene, CDR1 is MNHEY and CDR2 is SVGEGT. Between the trimmed V and J ends, which lost 7 bases and 1 base, there was a span of 10 bases. The CDR3 length is 13 residues.

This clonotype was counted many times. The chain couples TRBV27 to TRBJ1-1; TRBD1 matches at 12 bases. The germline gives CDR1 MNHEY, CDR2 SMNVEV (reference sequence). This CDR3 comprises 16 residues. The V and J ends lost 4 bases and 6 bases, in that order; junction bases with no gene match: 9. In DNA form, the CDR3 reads TGTGCCAGCAGTTCGGGGGACAGGGGGCAATTCGCTGAAGCTTTCTTT. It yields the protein CASSSGDRGQFAEAFF.

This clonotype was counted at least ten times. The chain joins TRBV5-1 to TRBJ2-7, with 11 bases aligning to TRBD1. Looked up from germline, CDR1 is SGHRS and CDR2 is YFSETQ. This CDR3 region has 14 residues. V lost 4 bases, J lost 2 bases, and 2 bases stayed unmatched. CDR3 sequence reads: CASSQGQGAYEQYF. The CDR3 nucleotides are TGCGCCAGCAGCCAGGGACAGGGGGCCTACGAGCAGTACTTC.

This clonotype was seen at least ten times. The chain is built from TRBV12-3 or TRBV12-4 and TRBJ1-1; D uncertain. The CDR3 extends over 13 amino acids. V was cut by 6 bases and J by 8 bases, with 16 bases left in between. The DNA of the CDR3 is TGTGCCAGCAGACAGAACTTCGTACGGGAAGCTTTCTTT. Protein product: CASRQNFVREAFF.

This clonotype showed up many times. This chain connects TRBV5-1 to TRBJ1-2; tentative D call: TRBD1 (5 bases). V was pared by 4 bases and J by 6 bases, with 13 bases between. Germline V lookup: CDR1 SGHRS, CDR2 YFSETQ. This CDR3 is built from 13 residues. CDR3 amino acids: CASSAGGYDGYTF. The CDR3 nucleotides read TGCGCCAGCAGCGCCGGGGGATACGATGGCTACACCTTC.

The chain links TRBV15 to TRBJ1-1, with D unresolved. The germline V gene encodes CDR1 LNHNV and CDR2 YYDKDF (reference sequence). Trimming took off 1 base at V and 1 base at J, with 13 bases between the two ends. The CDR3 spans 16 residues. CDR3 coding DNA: TGTGCCACCAGCAGAGGCATAGGGCGGGGGAACACTGAAGCTTTCTTT. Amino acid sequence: CATSRGIGRGNTEAFF.

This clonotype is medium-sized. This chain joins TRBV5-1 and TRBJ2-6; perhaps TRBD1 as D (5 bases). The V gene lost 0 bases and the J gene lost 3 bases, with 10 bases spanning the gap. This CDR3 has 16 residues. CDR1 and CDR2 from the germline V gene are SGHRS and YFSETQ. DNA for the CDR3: TGCGCCAGCAGCTTGGGGGGCAGCGATGGGGCCAACGTCCTGACTTTC. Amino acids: CASSLGGSDGANVLTF. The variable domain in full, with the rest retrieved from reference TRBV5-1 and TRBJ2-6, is KAGVTQTPRYLIKTRGQQVTLSCSPISGHRSVSWYQQTPGQGLQFLFEYFSETQRNKGNFPGRFSGRQFSNSRSEMNVSTLELGDSALYLCASSLGGSDGANVLTFGAGSRLTVL.